These T cell receptor beta chains were read from a single sample in a study of T cell responses to AZD1222 COVID-19 vaccine. Data came from immunoSEQ multiplex PCR; TCRdb stores just in-frame clones and leaves some out. Recorded here are about 140,000 clones; the top ten clones represent about 2.2%. The source material was peripheral blood. These TCRs come from an adult in good health. Each CDR3 is given with its conserved first and last residue. Each record gives: J gene, V gene, CDR3 protein.

>TRBJ2-5|TRBV6-5
CASSWTSGGETQYF
>TRBJ1-5|TRBV19
CASTLGGVQPQHF
>TRBJ2-3|TRBV7-2
CASSLDRGSTDTQYF
>TRBJ2-7|TRBV7-2
CASSQQGQSEQYF
>TRBJ2-1|TRBV2
CASSEIGRNNEQFF
>TRBJ1-1|TRBV5-4
CASSLKGTNLGNTEAFF
>TRBJ1-1|TRBV7-8
CASSPSRGWAFF
>TRBJ2-1|TRBV18
CASSSRDRASDEQFF
>TRBJ1-2|TRBV12-3/TRBV12-4
CASSPEGPGYTF
>TRBJ2-5|TRBV21-1
CASSKFTDREVQETQYF
>TRBJ1-5|TRBV19
CASKGTGRPDQPQHF
>TRBJ1-5|TRBV19
CASTPGQGRQPQHF
>TRBJ1-2|TRBV7-9
CASSSTGVYGYTF
>TRBJ1-2|TRBV7-3
CASSVSGPNTNYGYTF
>TRBJ1-2|TRBV21-1
CASSNPRRVTTNYGYTF
>TRBJ1-1|TRBV4-1
CASSQDLRDSEAFF
>TRBJ1-6|TRBV27
CASSPRTNGSPLHF
>TRBJ1-2|TRBV3-1/TRBV3-2
CASSLPGGAALGYTF
>TRBJ1-2|TRBV9
CASSNRDRLLFSNYDYTF
>TRBJ2-6|TRBV2
CASSDLAGGSSGANVLTF
>TRBJ2-6|TRBV7-9
CASSFLQSGANVLTF
>TRBJ1-2|TRBV28
CASSFRARLNGYTF
>TRBJ1-5|TRBV28
CASSFSGTGHRNQPQHF
>TRBJ2-5|TRBV19
CASSRRRDRGETQYF
>TRBJ1-1|TRBV6-6
CASSNRGPMAEAFF
>TRBJ2-2|TRBV10-3
CAISGTSGGLETGELFF
>TRBJ2-7|TRBV6-2/TRBV6-3
CASSYPSVGAGYEQYF
>TRBJ2-3|TRBV7-2
CASSLGGGQLDTQYF
>TRBJ1-6|TRBV7-8
CASRTDDNSPLHF
>TRBJ2-7|TRBV10-1
CASSDGGSPYEQYF
>TRBJ2-7|TRBV4-2
CASSPSGGGAVEQYF
>TRBJ1-4|TRBV9
CASSVGPATNEKLFF
>TRBJ2-2|TRBV7-9
CASSLGAIERANTGELFF
>TRBJ2-2|TRBV10-3
CAISEQRDYGELFF
>TRBJ2-7|TRBV3-1/TRBV3-2
CASSPRGGSGTGYEQYF
>TRBJ1-4|TRBV28
CASSLVEKLFF
>TRBJ1-4|TRBV18
CAGARGVSGTGDEKLFF
>TRBJ2-1|TRBV9
CASSVVSGGSYNEQFF
>TRBJ1-2|TRBV5-1
CASSLDTMLGSNYGYTF
>TRBJ1-2|TRBV27
CASSQQRRSYGYTF
>TRBJ1-4|TRBV18
CASSFRATNEKLFF
>TRBJ1-6|TRBV9
CASSVDPSSYNSPLHF
>TRBJ2-2|TRBV9
CASSVATSGTLTGELFF
>TRBJ1-6|TRBV28
CASRAPDRANSPLHF
>TRBJ1-1|TRBV5-4
CASSLGRNMNTEAFF
>TRBJ1-1|TRBV7-9
CASSRTANTEAFF
>TRBJ1-2|TRBV7-9
CASSVYRDYGYTF
>TRBJ1-1|TRBV9
CASSVGSGSEAFF
>TRBJ1-5|TRBV2
CASSAAWGPQHF
>TRBJ2-1|TRBV9
CASSVGEGAGFYNEQFF
>TRBJ1-1|TRBV6-2/TRBV6-3
CASSTLSLASRVRNTEAFF
>TRBJ1-1|TRBV7-9
CASSRRTDNTEAFF
>TRBJ1-4|TRBV7-9
CASSRDRNEKLFF
>TRBJ2-1|TRBV7-9
CALRAGGPMGHEQFF